The clone carrying this TCR beta chain has just one count. The germline CDR1 and CDR2 sequences are MDHEN and SYDVKM. This CDR3 has 15 residues. V was clipped by 5 bases and J by 4 bases; unmatched bases: 8. The data originate from a study of T cell changes during pregnancy in multiple sclerosis. Repertoires were generated with immunoSEQ multiplex PCR, while TCRdb's copy carries only in-frame clones and drops some. The table includes nearly 110,000 clones, more than 80% detected once. This receptor was obtained from a female donor with multiple sclerosis, enrolled in a pregnancy study. The V call is TRBV28, the J call TRBJ2-1, with 7 bases lining up with TRBD2. The source was peripheral blood, collected before pregnancy. Here the CDR3 reads CASSPSPGRYNEQFF. Here the CDR3 DNA reads TGTGCCAGCAGTCCCTCTCCCGGGAGGTACAATGAGCAGTTCTTC.